The sequence of this T cell receptor beta chain was determined in a study of blood T cell repertoires in COVID-19. Turning to the study itself: Samples of COVID-19 (acute and convalescent) were obtained from the United States, Italy and Spain. T cells, B-cell-depleted T cells, or PBMCs provided the cDNA or gDNA that served as material.

Followed longitudinally, the Seattle patients had been enrolled during active infection. As handled by the study authors: From reference gene primer amplification, estimates of nucleated cell counts were derived. TCRdb's copy holds only in-frame clones and misses some; the assay was immunoSEQ multiplex PCR. The D gene and trimming were derived from the DNA, and the V and J assignments and clone size from that table. In the table there are around 130,000 clones, more than 75% of which are singletons. The source of this sequence is a man between 60 and 75 years old with COVID-19, enrolled during active disease. Source material: peripheral blood.

CDR3 protein: CATSDRYRGAKYNEQFF. The CDR3 nucleotides are TGTGCCACCAGTGACCGTTACAGGGGTGCAAAGTACAATGAGCAGTTCTTC. The V gene is TRBV24-1, the J gene TRBJ2-1, with 7 bases fitting TRBD1. From germline, CDR1 is KGHDR and CDR2 SFDVKD. The CDR3 consists of 17 residues. J was trimmed by 4 bases and V by 4 bases; bases with no gene match: 12.